This is a list of T cell receptor beta chains from one sample in a study of response to subunit inactivated influenza vaccine. TCRdb re-called the RT-PCR reads with MiXCR, one entry per CDR3 protein. The table shows about 650,000 distinct CDR3 sequences, with around 14% occurring only once. The starting material was PBMCs from blood, obtained roughly 13 days after vaccination. These receptors were taken from a man aged 50-59 years who received an inactivated influenza vaccine. CDR3s include the opening cysteine and the closing phenylalanine or tryptophan.

TRBV5-6	TRBJ2-7	13	CASSLIAGREQYF
TRBV10-2	TRBJ2-7	15	CASSESQGAGYEQYF
TRBV3-1	TRBJ2-3	13	CASEGSRWDTQYF
TRBV29-1	TRBJ2-7	13	CSVAPGGAYEQYF
TRBV7-3	TRBJ2-1	12	CASSSGTGGQFF
TRBV29-1	TRBJ2-7	11	CSCIQGYEQYF
TRBV6-1	TRBJ2-1	16	CASSEVDGTGWNEQFF
TRBV2	TRBJ2-7	14	CASSQGTERKEQYF
TRBV3-1	TRBJ2-4	14	CASSSDLRGNIQYF
TRBV7-8	TRBJ1-5	14	CASSYHGTDQPQHF
TRBV12-3/TRBV12-4	TRBJ2-2	14	CASQFGANTGELFF
TRBV29-1	TRBJ2-7	14	CSVGKRGDTYEQYF
TRBV12-3/TRBV12-4	TRBJ1-1	15	CASSQRGGEDTEAFF
TRBV6-7	TRBJ2-7	18	CASSYTSTGTLPHYEQYF
TRBV20-1	TRBJ2-5	12	CSAYRQGETQYF
TRBV7-9	TRBJ1-1	12	CASSLQTNSAFF
TRBV7-2	TRBJ1-2	15	CASSLARTSNYGYTF
TRBV20-1	TRBJ1-4	15	CSARDFLKGDEKLFF
TRBV28	TRBJ2-7	14	CASTSGTESYEQYF
TRBV10-2	TRBJ1-6	15	CASSGSRASSSPLHF
TRBV12-5	TRBJ1-1	13	CASGLDGSTEAFF
TRBV5-1	TRBJ2-7	14	CASSSSPGPYEQYF
TRBV3-1	TRBJ2-4	17	CATCNSDRALAKNIQYF
TRBV7-9	TRBJ1-2	16	CASSLGHRGQNYGYTF
TRBV10-3	TRBJ2-1	15	CAISDSGTKINEQFF
TRBV6-2/TRBV6-3	TRBJ2-1	15	CASSFRDRVGNEQFF